This record covers a single T cell receptor (beta chain). Antigen specificity is unknown. Data came from immunoSEQ multiplex PCR; TCRdb stores just in-frame clones and leaves some out. The sample has roughly 110,000 clones; about 90% are singletons. This sample is part of a study of T cell responses to AZD1222 COVID-19 vaccine. The study, taken as a whole, reports: All repertoire sampling was performed exclusively after the peak T cell response.

Germline values: CDR1 MGHRA, CDR2 YSYEKL. CDR3 length: 14 amino acids. Trimming pared 1 base from V and 5 bases from J, leaving 11 bases between. The source material was peripheral blood, sampled on day 0 of AZD1222 vaccination. V and J are TRBV4-1 and TRBJ2-5; D is uncertain. The TCR was taken from an adult in good health. This chain's CDR3 is CASSQVVGLETQYF. CDR3 DNA: TGCGCCAGCAGCCAAGTAGTGGGGTTGGAGACCCAGTACTTC.